This T cell receptor (beta chain) was sequenced during a study of blood T cell repertoires in COVID-19 (dated by TCRdb to the early 2020s). Broadly, across the study: Samples covering the acute and convalescent phases of COVID-19 were provided by collaborators in the United States, Italy and Spain. The material from the prospective study consisted of cDNA or gDNA derived from T cells, B-cell-depleted T cells, or PBMCs. The dataset comprised deeply sampled blood TCRbeta repertoires from subjects exposed to, actively infected with, or recovered from COVID-19. The repertoires were made available in a free public database intended to serve as a resource for research on the immune response to SARS-CoV-2. Samples were obtained from the ongoing ImmuneRACE study (first 160 participants) and from over 1,000 subjects provided by 6 global collaborators. The sample metadata nearly always contained a de-identified subject ID, COVID-19 status, age in years and sex. Where available, HLA class I and class II types were taken from metadata supplied by the sample provider and were not determined by assay-based typing. The paper's findings and limits, for the study overall: How much clinical and demographic metadata was included differed by source and by participant, and the metadata was provided uncurated.

TCRbeta CDR3 regions were amplified from genomic DNA by means of the immunoSEQ Assay, a bias-controlled multiplex PCR. The paper's processing steps were these. Nucleated cell counts per sample were estimated from amplification of reference gene primers within the assay. To quantify the absolute abundance of each unique TCRbeta CDR3 rearrangement, sequence reads were collapsed and filtered. For each sample, productive Simpson clonality was calculated as the square root of Simpson's diversity index across productive rearrangements. The table was pulled from immuneACCESS by TCRdb, which kept in-frame rearrangements only. Such tables lose some clones; where checked, under half of the loss comes from unresolved V genes, and the rest has no known cause. V and J calls plus clone size are reproduced from that table; the DNA served to infer D and trimming. This sample gives under 300,000 clones in total; about 88% of them show up just once. About 4% of the sample lies in the top ten.

At the junction V is shortened by 5 bases and J by 4 bases, with 12 bases in between. The CDR3 contains 15 residues, cysteine and phenylalanine counted. Just the 45-base CDR3 DNA is kept, in frame starting at base 1. CDR1 and CDR2, looked up from the germline V gene, are SGHNT and YENEEA. Concerning this clone itself: Which antigen it targets is not known. Base qualities are missing; no much larger clone stands one base away.

Collaborating institutions collected whole blood in K2EDTA tubes following their own protocols. Collaborator samples were shipped for TCRbeta analysis as frozen whole blood, isolated PBMCs, or DNA extracted from either sample type. The source of this sequence is a man younger than 35 with active or convalescent COVID-19. Sequencing used peripheral blood. The chain couples TRBV11-3 to TRBJ2-6; tentative D gene TRBD2, with 5 bases matching. The CDR3 amino acid sequence is: CASSDYLEGANVLTF. The nucleotide sequence reads as follows: TGTGCCAGCAGCGACTACCTCGAAGGGGCCAACGTCCTGACTTTC.